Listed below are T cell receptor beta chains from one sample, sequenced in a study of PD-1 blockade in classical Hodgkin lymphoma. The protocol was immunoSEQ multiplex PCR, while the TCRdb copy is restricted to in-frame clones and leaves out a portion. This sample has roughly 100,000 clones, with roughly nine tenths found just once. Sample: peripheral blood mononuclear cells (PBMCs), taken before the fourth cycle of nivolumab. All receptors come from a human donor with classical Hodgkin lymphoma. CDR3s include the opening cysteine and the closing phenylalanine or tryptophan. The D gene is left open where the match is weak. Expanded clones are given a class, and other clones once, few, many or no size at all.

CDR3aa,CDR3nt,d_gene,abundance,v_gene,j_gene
CASSDRDRGRGNQPQHF,TGTGCCAGTAGTGACCGGGACAGGGGTCGCGGCAATCAGCCCCAGCATTTT,TRBD1,once,TRBV19,TRBJ1-5
CASSIAGGRNIQYF,TGTGCCAGCAGTATAGCGGGAGGGCGAAACATTCAGTACTTC,TRBD2,-,TRBV7-2,TRBJ2-4
CASSHPTGGIDGTQYF,TGCGCCAGCAGCCATCCGACAGGGGGGATAGATGGGACCCAGTACTTC,TRBD1,once,TRBV4-1,TRBJ2-5
CASSLAGRGSEEQFF,TGTGCCAGCAGCTTGGCCGGCCGTGGGAGTGAAGAGCAGTTCTTC,-,-,TRBV11-2,TRBJ2-1
CASSYSKNGLKNEQYF,TGTGCCAGCAGTTACTCGAAGAATGGACTGAAAAACGAGCAGTACTTC,-,-,TRBV6-6,TRBJ2-7
CASSWDGGDTEAFF,TGTGCCAGCAGCTGGGATGGGGGGGACACTGAAGCTTTCTTT,-,-,TRBV6-5,TRBJ1-1
CASSLDTVSGELFF,TGTGCCAGCAGCTTGGATACAGTTTCCGGGGAGCTGTTTTTT,-,-,TRBV5-4,TRBJ2-2
CASSQDADTQYF,TGCGCCAGCAGCCAGGACGCAGATACGCAGTATTTT,-,-,TRBV5-1,TRBJ2-3
CASGTQPRTGPQHF,TGTGCTAGTGGTACACAACCTCGAACCGGGCCCCAGCATTTT,-,-,TRBV12-5,TRBJ1-5
CASSLFDNPYEQYF,TGTGCCAGCAGCTTATTCGACAACCCCTACGAGCAGTACTTC,-,-,TRBV11-2,TRBJ2-7
CASSLGQGSTGELFF,TGTGCCAGCAGTTTAGGACAGGGAAGCACCGGGGAGCTGTTTTTT,TRBD1,-,TRBV27,TRBJ2-2
CATSRDYWTGTVSGNTIYF,TGTGCCACCAGCAGAGATTACTGGACAGGGACCGTTTCTGGAAACACCATATATTTT,TRBD1,-,TRBV15,TRBJ1-3
CASSFGQGDGYTF,TGTGCCAGTAGTTTTGGACAGGGGGATGGCTACACCTTC,TRBD1,once,TRBV19,TRBJ1-2
CASGTSGMNTGELFF,TGTGCCAGTGGGACTAGCGGGATGAACACCGGGGAGCTGTTTTTT,TRBD2,few,TRBV2,TRBJ2-2
CASSYEPRSSYNEQFF,TGTGCCAGCAGTTACGAACCTAGGAGCTCCTACAATGAGCAGTTCTTC,-,-,TRBV6-5,TRBJ2-1
CASSSRPFSGANVLTF,TGTGCCAGCAGCTCCCGACCTTTCTCTGGGGCCAACGTCCTGACTTTC,-,-,TRBV7-9,TRBJ2-6
CASSLAGGGIGGYTF,TGCGCCAGCAGCTTGGCAGGCGGGGGAATAGGTGGCTACACCTTC,-,few,TRBV5-1,TRBJ1-2
CASSSWTGGSYEQYF,TGTGCCAGCAGTTCTTGGACAGGGGGCTCCTACGAGCAGTACTTC,TRBD1,once,TRBV6-5,TRBJ2-7
CASRGTATNTGELFF,TGTGCCAGCAGGGGCACTGCAACGAACACCGGGGAGCTGTTTTTT,-,-,TRBV2,TRBJ2-2
CASSQLQGPGYEQYF,TGTGCCAGCAGTCAACTCCAGGGGCCCGGGTACGAGCAGTACTTC,-,-,TRBV27,TRBJ2-7
CSVAGSKGYTF,TGCAGCGTTGCCGGTTCGAAAGGCTACACCTTC,-,-,TRBV29-1,TRBJ1-2
CASSIVGGEGGYTF,TGTGCCAGCAGCATCGTAGGCGGCGAAGGTGGCTACACCTTC,-,few,TRBV6-6,TRBJ1-2
CASSYGTGVVF,TGTGCCAGCAGTTACGGGACAGGGGTAGTTTTT,TRBD1,-,TRBV6-5,TRBJ2-3
CASSIELNTEAFF,TGTGCCAGTAGTATTGAGTTGAACACTGAAGCTTTCTTT,-,-,TRBV19,TRBJ1-1
CASSFSPLAGVLETQYF,TGTGCCAGCAGTTTTTCCCCCCTAGCGGGAGTTCTGGAGACCCAGTACTTC,TRBD2,-,TRBV28,TRBJ2-5
CASSYVPGGNGYTF,TGTGCCAGCAGTTACGTCCCAGGGGGCAATGGCTACACCTTC,TRBD1,-,TRBV6-5,TRBJ1-2
CASSQDPYNEQFF,TGTGCCAGCAGCCAAGACCCTTACAATGAGCAGTTCTTC,-,-,TRBV4-2,TRBJ2-1
CASSSAGSSLSYEQYF,TGTGCCAGCAGCTCGGCCGGCAGCAGCCTCTCCTACGAGCAGTACTTC,-,-,TRBV7-9,TRBJ2-7